This T cell receptor (beta chain) derives from a study of long-term antiretroviral therapy in people with HIV. Whole-study results and caveats: It was observed that HIV repertoires exhibited narrower CDR3 length ranges than controls.

To note about this clone: Its antigen is unidentified.

At survey level, the immunoSEQ assay was run in its v3.0 version. It was roughly 40,000-55,000 T-cell genomes per sample that sequencing targeted. This table comes from immunoSEQ multiplex PCR, and its TCRdb copy is limited to in-frame clones, with some not included. The sample lists roughly 16,000 clones; 79% were seen once. Trimming shortened V by 0 bases and J by 3 bases, and 12 bases separated the two germline ends. Germline V lookup: CDR1 SGHKS, CDR2 YYEKEE (reference sequence). The CDR3 consists of 15 residues. PBMC samples from each donor numbered at least one pre-ART and at least two post-ART.

This specimen consisted of unsorted PBMCs, obtained at the start of antiretroviral therapy. This TCR was sampled from a man aged 25-45 years with HIV. The chain joins TRBV5-5 to TRBJ1-1; perhaps TRBD1 as D (6 bases). CDR3 amino acids: CASSLGGASYTEAFF. DNA of the CDR3: TGTGCCAGCAGCTTGGGGGGGGCATCATACACTGAAGCTTTCTTT.